This T cell receptor beta chain was identified in a study of CD8+ T cells in alopecia areata. Across the study: Tofacitinib treatment spanned 6 to 18 months, with 6 months off drug afterward.

Individuals with alopecia areata gave both lesional scalp punch biopsies and peripheral blood for collection. This CDR3 comprises 14 residues. Germline values: CDR1 SQVTM, CDR2 ANQGSEA. The J segment lost 6 bases and the V segment lost 6 bases, leaving 5 bases of the junction unmatched. RNA extraction and reverse transcription yielded cDNA as sequencing template. Measured with immunoSEQ multiplex PCR; TCRdb has only the in-frame clones, and not every one. Of hundreds of thousands of clones listed, around three fifths are singletons. The sequencing used CD4+ T cells sorted from blood, collected at week 0. This receptor was obtained from a human donor with alopecia areata. V and J are TRBV29-1 and TRBJ2-2; TRBD1 agrees at 12 bases. The CDR3 coding sequence is TGCAGCGTGCTGGGACAGGGGGCGTCCGGGGAGCTGTTTTTT. Protein: CSVLGQGASGELFF.